This entry lists 24 T cell receptor beta chains sequenced from one sample in a study of blood T cells in healthy people across ages. PCR was performed a second time for about 7 to 11 cycles using a sample-barcoded 5' primer and a J-beta primer mix. A single record per CDR3 protein comes from TCRdb applying MiXCR to the 5' RACE reads. The data show about 1.1 million distinct CDR3 sequences, with around two fifths seen just once and about an eighth held by the top ten. Input material: blood. All receptors come from a man aged 18 to 30 in good health.

This clonotype has only a few counts. This sequence joins TRBV2 and TRBJ1-4; tentatively, D is TRBD1 (6 bases). CDR1 is SNHLY, CDR2 FYNNEI, per germline. V lost 3 bases, J lost 8 bases, and 13 bases lay in between. This CDR3 region has 14 residues. CDR3 DNA: TGTGCCAGCAGTGATCAGGGGTTAAGGGAAAAACTGTTTTTT. This translates into CASSDQGLREKLFF. The full variable domain, in which reference TRBV2 and TRBJ1-4 provide the parts outside the CDR3, is EPEVTQTPSHQVTQMGQEVILRCVPISNHLYFYWYRQILGQKVEFLVSFYNNEISEKSEIFDDQFSVERPDGSNFTLKIRSTKLEDSAMYFCASSDQGLREKLFFGSGTQLSVL.

This rearrangement joins TRBV5-1 to TRBJ2-7; 8 positions agree with TRBD2. The trim removed 4 bases at V and 7 bases at J, leaving 13 bases unmatched. This CDR3 region has 15 residues. CDR1 and CDR2 (germline): SGHRS, YFSETQ. This CDR3 reads CASSLHSGAGNEQYF. The CDR3 nucleotides are TGCGCCAGCAGCCTACATAGCGGGGCCGGGAATGAGCAGTACTTC.

This clonotype was picked up a small number of times. The chain uses TRBV20-1 and TRBJ1-2; D uncertain. CDR3 size: 14 residues. Trimming took off 3 bases at V and 0 bases at J, with 11 bases between the two ends. CDR1 is DFQATT, CDR2 SNEGSKA, per germline (reference sequence). CDR3 in amino acids: CSASYDGTNYGYTF. The CDR3 region has the DNA TGCAGTGCTAGCTACGATGGGACTAACTATGGCTACACCTTC.

About this clonotype: The germline gene is not matched at one end of the junction; a read error may be the cause. This chain uses TRBV12-3 or TRBV12-4 with TRBJ2-3; D uncertain. The CDR3 loop spans 12 amino acids. The DNA for the CDR3 is TGTGCCAGCAGTTTCAGCACAGATGCGCAGTATTTT. This translates into CASSFSTDAQYF.

The chain uses TRBV13 and TRBJ2-3; possible D gene TRBD1, 6 bases. Per germline, CDR1 PRHDT and CDR2 FYEKMQ (reference sequence). This CDR3 has 15 residues. Trimming shortened V by 3 bases and J by 0 bases, and 10 bases separated the two germline ends. In DNA form, the CDR3 reads TGTGCCAGCAGCTTCCCACAGGGTAGCACAGATACGCAGTATTTT. It yields the protein CASSFPQGSTDTQYF.

The genes are TRBV5-1 and TRBJ2-3; 7 positions agree with TRBD1. Unmatched junction bases numbered 3, after V lost 4 bases and J lost 4 bases. Germline-derived CDR1 and CDR2 are SGHRS and YFSETQ. CDR3 length: 13 residues. CDR3: CASSTGQADTQYF. The CDR3 DNA follows: TGCGCCAGCAGCACCGGACAGGCAGATACGCAGTATTTT.

V and J are TRBV29-1 and TRBJ1-1, with D perhaps matching TRBD1 (5 bases). Germline-derived CDR1 and CDR2 are SQVTM and ANQGSEA. The ends were cut back, 7 bases at V and 4 bases at J, with 10 bases in the middle. CDR3 length equals 11 residues. As DNA, the CDR3 is TGCAGCGGGGGCCAGAGCACTGAAGCTTTCTTT. Translating gives CSGGQSTEAFF.

V is TRBV12-3 or TRBV12-4 and J is TRBJ1-1; D perhaps matches TRBD1 (5 bases). The V end lost 3 bases, the J end lost 5 bases, and 13 bases lay between the germline ends. The CDR3 sequence is 14 residues long. The CDR3 reads CASSFGASGTEAFF. The CDR3 DNA sequence: TGTGCCAGCAGTTTTGGGGCCTCCGGGACTGAAGCTTTCTTT.

V gene TRBV9 combines with J gene TRBJ2-1, with a tentative D call TRBD1 (6 bases). CDR1 SGDLS and CDR2 YYNGEE come from the germline V gene. The CDR3 covers 16 residues. V lost 0 bases and J 7 bases, leaving 17 bases between the germline ends. The CDR3: CASSVGPSTQGNEQFF. CDR3 in DNA: TGTGCCAGCAGCGTAGGGCCCTCCACCCAGGGGAATGAGCAGTTCTTC.

A few counts support this clonotype. The gene calls are TRBV20-1 and TRBJ2-1, with TRBD2 matching over 9 bases. CDR1 is DFQATT and CDR2 is SNEGSKA in the germline V gene (reference sequence). V lost 2 bases to trimming and J lost 8 bases; unmatched junction nucleotides: 7. There are 14 residues in the CDR3. CDR3 bases: TGCAGTGCTAGATCCCTAGCGGGGCCCGATGAGCAGTTCTTC. Translating it yields CSARSLAGPDEQFF.

This clonotype came up once. The chain links TRBV29-1 to TRBJ2-5; the D gene could be TRBD1 or TRBD2 (5 bases each). The CDR3 loop spans 13 amino acids. In germline, CDR1 is SQVTM, CDR2 ANQGSEA. The ends were cut back, 6 bases at V and 3 bases at J, with 14 bases in the middle. The CDR3 region is CSVGRVVKETQYF. CDR3 nucleotides: TGCAGCGTGGGACGGGTAGTAAAAGAGACCCAGTACTTC.

The chain employs TRBV4-1 and TRBJ2-1; either TRBD1 or TRBD2 may fit D (5 bases each). CDR3 length: 13 residues. Germline values: CDR1 MGHRA, CDR2 YSYEKL. V gave up 0 bases and J gave up 15 bases, with 15 bases separating them. CDR3 DNA: TGCGCCAGCAGCCAAGATACCCAGGGACCCCCGTTCTTC. Translating gives CASSQDTQGPPFF.

The CDR3 coding sequence is TGTGCCAGCAGCTTATTAGGGGCAAGGAACACTGAAGCTTTCTTT. Its protein is CASSLLGARNTEAFF. The rearrangement uses TRBV7-2 and TRBJ1-1; D may be TRBD1 (5 bases). Per germline, CDR1 SGHTA and CDR2 FQGNSA. The germline V and J ends were trimmed by 2 bases and 1 base, with 11 bases remaining between them. The CDR3 length is 15 residues.

Notes on this clonotype: Possible read error: a much larger clone is one base away. V gene TRBV6-6 combines with J gene TRBJ2-1; the match to TRBD2 covers 11 bases. In germline, CDR1 is MNHNY, CDR2 SVGAGI (reference sequence). CDR3 length: 17 residues. Here the CDR3 DNA reads TGTGCCAGCAGTTCCCGACTAGCGGGGCGCTCCTACAATGGGCAGTTCTTC. Its translation: CASSSRLAGRSYNGQFF.

The J gene is TRBJ2-7, the V gene TRBV4-1; 9 bases line up with TRBD1. V lost 5 bases to trimming and J lost 7 bases; unmatched junction nucleotides: 6. There are 13 residues in the CDR3. Germline V gene sequence: CDR1 MGHRA, CDR2 YSYEKL. CDR3 DNA sequence: TGCGCCAGCAGCTGGGACAGGGAGAATGAGCAGTACTTC. Translated: CASSWDRENEQYF.

The CDR3 region is CASSENGGPGTEAFF. In nucleotides, the CDR3 is TGTGCCAGCAGCGAAAACGGGGGGCCGGGCACTGAAGCTTTCTTT. The rearrangement uses TRBV28 and TRBJ1-1; possibly TRBD1 for D (6 bases). V lost 6 bases, J lost 4 bases, and 18 bases lay in between. Germline assignment: CDR1 MDHEN and CDR2 SYDVKM. CDR3 length equals 15 residues.

The gene calls are TRBV7-8 and TRBJ2-7; 7 nucleotides agree with TRBD1. Unmatched junction bases numbered 8, after V lost 5 bases and J lost 4 bases. Per the germline V gene, CDR1 is SGHVS and CDR2 is FQNEAQ. This CDR3 comprises 14 residues. CDR3 sequence (DNA): TGTGCCAGCAGCCCACAGGGGTCTGGGTACGAGCAGTACTTC. As protein: CASSPQGSGYEQYF.

The chain joins TRBV6-2 or TRBV6-3 to TRBJ1-2; D is perhaps TRBD1 (6 bases). CDR1 is MNHEY and CDR2 is SVGEGT in the germline V gene. Trimming took 4 bases from V and 11 from J, leaving 20 bases between them. The CDR3 length is 14 residues. For the CDR3, the DNA is TGTGCCAGCAGTTTGGACAGACCCTCCATATATTACACCTTC. Translating gives CASSLDRPSIYYTF.

About this clonotype itself: It may be a read error: a sequence one base away is much more abundant. This chain connects TRBV20-1 to TRBJ2-1; 7 bases are a match to TRBD2. The CDR3 sequence is 15 residues long. Germline CDR1 and CDR2: DFQATT and SNEGSKA (reference sequence). The CDR3 region is CSTRKNRDYNNEQFF. CDR3 sequence (DNA): TGCAGTACTAGAAAGAACCGGGACTATAACAATGAGCAGTTCTTC.

The chain combines TRBV20-1 with TRBJ2-4; 9 bases match TRBD1. Unmatched junction bases numbered 6, after V lost 3 bases and J lost 6 bases. The CDR3 covers 14 residues. Germline V gene data show CDR1 as DFQATT and CDR2 as SNEGSKA (reference sequence). The CDR3 reads CSASQQGAGNIQYF. CDR3 nucleotides: TGCAGTGCTAGCCAACAGGGGGCTGGAAACATTCAGTACTTC.

This chain joins TRBV14 and TRBJ1-3; a possible D gene is TRBD1 (5 bases). V lost 6 bases to trimming and J lost 0 bases, with 9 bases between them. The V gene's germline CDR1 is SGHDN and CDR2 FVKESK. CDR3 size: 14 residues. CDR3 region: CASSRQSSGNTIYF. For the CDR3, the DNA is TGTGCCAGCAGTCGACAGAGCTCTGGAAACACCATATATTTT.

This clonotype has only a few counts. CDR3 sequence (DNA): TGTGCCAGCAGCTCTCGACAGGGGCACACTGAAGCTTTCTTT. Amino acids: CASSSRQGHTEAFF. The rearrangement joins TRBV7-9 to TRBJ1-1; 8 bases agree with TRBD1. After removal of 4 bases from V and 3 bases from J, the junction contained 4 bases not matched to a gene. The CDR3 covers 14 residues. Germline assignment: CDR1 SEHNR and CDR2 FQNEAQ (reference sequence).

This clonotype was found a few times. J is TRBJ2-1 and V is TRBV20-1, with D uncertain. The length of the CDR3 is 10 residues. Germline values: CDR1 DFQATT, CDR2 SNEGSKA (reference sequence). V shed 5 bases and J shed 4 bases, with 3 bases lying between them. CDR3 sequence reads: CSAHYNEQFF. The CDR3 nucleotides are TGCAGTGCTCATTACAATGAGCAGTTCTTC.

This clonotype was seen a few times. This sequence joins TRBV28 and TRBJ2-1, with D uncertain. In germline, CDR1 is MDHEN, CDR2 SYDVKM. The CDR3 sequence is 10 residues long. With 8 bases removed from V and 8 bases from J, the gap between germline ends came to 7 bases. The CDR3 coding sequence is TGTGCCAGCGGGCGTGATGAGCAGTTCTTC. It is translated as CASGRDEQFF. Full variable domain (outside the CDR3, taken from reference TRBV28 and TRBJ2-1): DVKVTQSSRYLVKRTGEKVFLECVQDMDHENMFWYRQDPGLGLRLIYFSYDVKMKEKGDIPEGYSVSREKKERFSLILESASTNQTSMYLCASGRDEQFFGPGTRLTVL.